This TCR beta chain derives from a study of CD8 T cells in Susac syndrome. Sequencing of TCR beta was undertaken in CD8+ and CD4+ T cells derived from blood. TEMRA cells underwent FACS enrichment and CD8+ and CD4+ T cells underwent negative isolation. The CDR3 loop spans 15 amino acids. The germline V gene encodes CDR1 MNHEY and CDR2 SVGEGT. Trimming cost V 2 bases and J 2 bases, with 12 bases left between them. Reverse transcription used about 0.45 to 1 ug RNA and random hexamers. With immunoSEQ multiplex PCR, TCR beta CDR3 was amplified across 54 Vbeta and 13 Jbeta. TCRdb independently ran MiXCR on the immunoSEQ multiplex PCR reads; one entry per CDR3 protein. Of some 300,000 distinct CDR3 sequences detected, roughly 85% appear once; the ten largest clones hold 0.21%.

Sequences were obtained from CD8+ T cells from PBMCs. This chain links TRBV6-2 or TRBV6-3 with TRBJ1-1; no clear D gene. This TCR was recovered from a human donor with multiple sclerosis. The CDR3 loop reads CASSYHRNPNTEAFF. CDR3 bases: TGTGCCAGCAGTTACCACAGAAATCCAAACACTGAAGCTTTCTTT.